This T cell receptor beta chain was identified during a study of neoadjuvant anti-PD-1 for oral cavity cancer. Across the whole study: Most patients had three to four biweekly doses of 3 mg/kg nivolumab before resection. Patients without progression received a fourth nivolumab dose around day 43, then surgical resection on days 50-56. Overall study results and limits: TCR analyses covered only a few patients per response group.

This clone was detected only a few times. Antigen specificity is unknown. Generated by immunoSEQ multiplex PCR, the TCRdb table keeps only in-frame clones and is missing some. The sample contains around 13,000 clones, around 60% of which appear only once. PBMCs were not maintained or expanded in culture before analysis. Trimming took 3 bases from V and 0 from J, leaving 19 bases between them. Germline V gene lookup returns CDR1 SGHRS and CDR2 YFSETQ. This CDR3 is built from 18 residues. The chain carries TRBV5-1 and TRBJ1-3; D is uncertain. Sequencing was performed on PBMCs, taken before nivolumab (anti-PD-1) treatment. The sequence was collected from a person aged 40 to 85 with oral cavity squamous cell carcinoma. The CDR3 loop is CASSSPGFNSISGNTIYF. Written as DNA, the CDR3 is TGCGCCAGCAGCTCCCCGGGGTTCAACAGTATCTCTGGAAACACCATATATTTT.